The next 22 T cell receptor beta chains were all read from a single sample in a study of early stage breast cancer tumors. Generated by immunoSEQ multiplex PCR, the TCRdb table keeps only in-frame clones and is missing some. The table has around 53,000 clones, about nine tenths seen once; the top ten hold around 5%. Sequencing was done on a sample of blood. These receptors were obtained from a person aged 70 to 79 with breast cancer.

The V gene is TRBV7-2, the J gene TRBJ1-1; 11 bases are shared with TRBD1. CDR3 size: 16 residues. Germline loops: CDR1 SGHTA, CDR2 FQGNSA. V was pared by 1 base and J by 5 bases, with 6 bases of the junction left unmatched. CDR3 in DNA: TGTGCCAGCAGCTTAGGTGGACAGGGGGCAGGGACTGAAGCTTTCTTT. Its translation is CASSLGGQGAGTEAFF.

Here the CDR3 reads CASSERGSVGTDTQYF. The CDR3 DNA sequence: TGTGCCAGCAGTGAGAGGGGGTCGGTTGGAACAGATACGCAGTATTTT. The chain uses TRBV2 and TRBJ2-3; possible D gene TRBD1, 6 bases. Per the germline V gene, CDR1 is SNHLY and CDR2 is FYNNEI. The CDR3 totals 16 residues. Trimming removed 3 bases from V and 3 bases from J, with 16 bases in between. Variable domain in full (rest from reference TRBV2 and TRBJ2-3): EPEVTQTPSHQVTQMGQEVILRCVPISNHLYFYWYRQILGQKVEFLVSFYNNEISEKSEIFDDQFSVERPDGSNFTLKIRSTKLEDSAMYFCASSERGSVGTDTQYFGPGTRLTVL.

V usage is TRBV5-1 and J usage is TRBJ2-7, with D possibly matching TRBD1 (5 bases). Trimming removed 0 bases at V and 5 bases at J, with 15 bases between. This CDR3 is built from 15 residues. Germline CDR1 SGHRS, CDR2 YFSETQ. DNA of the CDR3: TGCGCCAGCAGCTTGGGGGCAGGGAAGGGCGACGAGCAGTACTTC. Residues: CASSLGAGKGDEQYF.

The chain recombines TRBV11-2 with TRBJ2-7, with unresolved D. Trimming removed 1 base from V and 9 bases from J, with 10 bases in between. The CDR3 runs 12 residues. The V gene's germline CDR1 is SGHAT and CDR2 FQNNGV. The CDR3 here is CASSLVESGQYF. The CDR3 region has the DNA TGTGCCAGCAGCTTAGTAGAGTCAGGGCAGTACTTC.

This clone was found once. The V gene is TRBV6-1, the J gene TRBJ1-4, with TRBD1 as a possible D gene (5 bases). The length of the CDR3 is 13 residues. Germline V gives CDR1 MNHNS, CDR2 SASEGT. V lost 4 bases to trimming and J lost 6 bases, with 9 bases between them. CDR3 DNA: TGTGCCAGCAGTGGACAGATAGATGAAAAACTGTTTTTT. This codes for CASSGQIDEKLFF.

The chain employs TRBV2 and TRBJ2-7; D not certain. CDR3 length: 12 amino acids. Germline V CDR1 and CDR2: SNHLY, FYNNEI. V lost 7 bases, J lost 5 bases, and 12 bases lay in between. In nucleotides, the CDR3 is TGTGCCAGCAAGAGAGATGGAGACGAGCAGTACTTC. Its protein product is CASKRDGDEQYF.

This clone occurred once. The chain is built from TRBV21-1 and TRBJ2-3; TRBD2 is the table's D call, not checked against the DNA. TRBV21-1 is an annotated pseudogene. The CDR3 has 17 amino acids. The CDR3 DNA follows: TGTGCCAGCAGCAAAGACCAGCGGGGGGCGGACACAGATACGCAGTATTTT. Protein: CASSKDQRGADTDTQYF.

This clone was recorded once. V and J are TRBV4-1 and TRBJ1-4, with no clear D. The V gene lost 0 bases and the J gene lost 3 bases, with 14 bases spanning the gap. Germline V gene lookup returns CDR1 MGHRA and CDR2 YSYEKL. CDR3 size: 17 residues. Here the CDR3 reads CASSQDSRAGSNEKLFF. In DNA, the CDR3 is TGCGCCAGCAGCCAAGATTCCCGAGCAGGATCTAATGAAAAACTGTTTTTT.

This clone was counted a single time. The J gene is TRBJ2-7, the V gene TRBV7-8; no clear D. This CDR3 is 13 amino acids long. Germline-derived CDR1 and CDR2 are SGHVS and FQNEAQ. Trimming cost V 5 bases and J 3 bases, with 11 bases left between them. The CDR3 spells CASSISVVYEQYF. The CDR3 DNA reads TGTGCCAGCAGCATAAGCGTGGTCTACGAGCAGTACTTC.

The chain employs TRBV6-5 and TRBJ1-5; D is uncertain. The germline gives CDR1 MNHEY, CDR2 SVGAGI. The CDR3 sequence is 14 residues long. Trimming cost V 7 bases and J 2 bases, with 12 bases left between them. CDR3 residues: CASKSAGGNQPQHF. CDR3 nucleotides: TGTGCCAGCAAATCAGCCGGGGGCAATCAGCCCCAGCATTTT.

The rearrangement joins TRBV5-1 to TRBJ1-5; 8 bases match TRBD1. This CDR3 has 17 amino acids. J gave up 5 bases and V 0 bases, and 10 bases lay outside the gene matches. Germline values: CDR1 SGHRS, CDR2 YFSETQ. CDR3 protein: CASSLDPRTGWDQPQHF. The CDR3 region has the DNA TGCGCCAGCAGCTTGGATCCCCGGACAGGGTGGGATCAGCCCCAGCATTTT.

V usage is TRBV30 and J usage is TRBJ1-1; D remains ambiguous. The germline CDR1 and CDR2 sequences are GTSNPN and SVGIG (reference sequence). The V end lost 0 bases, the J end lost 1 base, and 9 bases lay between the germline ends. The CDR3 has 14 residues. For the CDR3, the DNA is TGTGCCTGGAGTGTGGTACAGACGAACACTGAAGCTTTCTTT. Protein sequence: CAWSVVQTNTEAFF.

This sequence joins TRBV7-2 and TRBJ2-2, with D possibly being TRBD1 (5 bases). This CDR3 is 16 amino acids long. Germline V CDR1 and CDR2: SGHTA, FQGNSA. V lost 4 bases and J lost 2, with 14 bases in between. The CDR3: CASSSDSSFNTGELFF. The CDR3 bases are TGTGCCAGCAGCTCCGACAGCTCTTTCAACACCGGGGAGCTGTTTTTT.

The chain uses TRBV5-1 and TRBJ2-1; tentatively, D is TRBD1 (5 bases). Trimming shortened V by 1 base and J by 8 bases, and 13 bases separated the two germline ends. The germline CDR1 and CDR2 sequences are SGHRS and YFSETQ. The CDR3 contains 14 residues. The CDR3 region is CASSLRTPPDEQFF. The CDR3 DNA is TGCGCCAGCAGCTTGAGGACACCTCCCGATGAGCAGTTCTTC.

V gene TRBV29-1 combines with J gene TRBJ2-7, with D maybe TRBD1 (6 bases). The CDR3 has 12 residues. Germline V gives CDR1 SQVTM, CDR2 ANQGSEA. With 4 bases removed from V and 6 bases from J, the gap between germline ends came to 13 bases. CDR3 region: CSVVTTGREQYF. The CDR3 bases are TGCAGCGTTGTAACGACAGGTCGCGAGCAGTACTTC.

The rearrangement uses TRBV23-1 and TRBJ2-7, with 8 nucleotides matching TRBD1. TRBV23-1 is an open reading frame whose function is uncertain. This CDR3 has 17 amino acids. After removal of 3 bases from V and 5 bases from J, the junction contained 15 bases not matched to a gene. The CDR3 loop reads CASSHYVPRTGTHEQYF. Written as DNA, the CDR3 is TGCGCCAGCAGTCACTACGTACCCCGGACAGGGACGCACGAGCAGTACTTC.

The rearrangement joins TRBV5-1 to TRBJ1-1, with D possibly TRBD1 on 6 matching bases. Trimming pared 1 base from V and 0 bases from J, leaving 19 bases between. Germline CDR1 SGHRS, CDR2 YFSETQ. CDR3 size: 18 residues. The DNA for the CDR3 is TGCGCCAGCAGCTTGCCGGAATGGAAAGACAGGCTGAACACTGAAGCTTTCTTT. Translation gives CASSLPEWKDRLNTEAFF. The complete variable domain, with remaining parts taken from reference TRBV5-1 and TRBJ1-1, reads KAGVTQTPRYLIKTRGQQVTLSCSPISGHRSVSWYQQTPGQGLQFLFEYFSETQRNKGNFPGRFSGRQFSNSRSEMNVSTLELGDSALYLCASSLPEWKDRLNTEAFFGQGTRLTVV.

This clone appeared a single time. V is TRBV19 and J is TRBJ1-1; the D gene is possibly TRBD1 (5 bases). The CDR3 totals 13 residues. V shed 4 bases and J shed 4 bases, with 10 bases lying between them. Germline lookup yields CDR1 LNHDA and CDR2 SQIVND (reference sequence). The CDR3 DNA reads TGTGCCAGTAGTACCCGAAGGGGCACTGAAGCTTTCTTT. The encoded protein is CASSTRRGTEAFF. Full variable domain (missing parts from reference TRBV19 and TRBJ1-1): DGGITQSPKYLFRKEGQNVTLSCEQNLNHDAMYWYRQDPGQGLRLIYYSQIVNDFQKGDIAEGYSVSREKKESFPLTVTSAQKNPTAFYLCASSTRRGTEAFFGQGTRLTVV.

CDR3 DNA: TGCGCCAGCAGCCCTGGGGCCAGGGGTCATGGCTACACCTTC. As protein: CASSPGARGHGYTF. The rearrangement links TRBV5-1 to TRBJ1-2; TRBD1 is a possible D gene (6 bases). V was clipped by 4 bases and J by 6 bases, with 16 bases between them. This CDR3 contains 14 residues. The germline V gene encodes CDR1 SGHRS and CDR2 YFSETQ.

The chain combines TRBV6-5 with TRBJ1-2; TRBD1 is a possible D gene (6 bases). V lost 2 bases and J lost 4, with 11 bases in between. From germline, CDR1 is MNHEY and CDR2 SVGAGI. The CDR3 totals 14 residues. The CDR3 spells CASSYGTYTYGYTF. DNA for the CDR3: TGTGCCAGCAGTTACGGGACATATACCTATGGCTACACCTTC.

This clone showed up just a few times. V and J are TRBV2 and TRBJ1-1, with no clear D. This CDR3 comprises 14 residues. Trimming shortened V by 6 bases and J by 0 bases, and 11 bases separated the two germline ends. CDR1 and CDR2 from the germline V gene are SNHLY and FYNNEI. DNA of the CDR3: TGTGCCAGCAGCCCAGAGGCGATGAACACTGAAGCTTTCTTT. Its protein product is CASSPEAMNTEAFF.

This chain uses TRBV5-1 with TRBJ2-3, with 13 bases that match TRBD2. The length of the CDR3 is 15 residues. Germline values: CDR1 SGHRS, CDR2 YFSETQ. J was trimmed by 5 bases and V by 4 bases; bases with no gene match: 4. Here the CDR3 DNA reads TGCGCCAGCAGCACCGGACTAGCGGGGGTAGATACGCAGTATTTT. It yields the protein CASSTGLAGVDTQYF.